This T cell receptor (beta chain) originates from a study of shared clonotypes between healthy human individuals (dated by TCRdb to the early 2020s). For the wider study: The cohort comprised two women and a few men aged 18 to 49 years. Each donor's leukapheresis produced roughly between roughly 0.94 and 9.5 billion PBMCs. To estimate repertoire size and how much clonotype sharing occurs between individuals, the study deeply sequenced the blood TCR repertoires of about five healthy adults. To increase sequencing depth and limit assay-specific biases, TCR repertoire library preparation and sequencing were carried out by different laboratories using diverse techniques. For each donor, three plates each were used for CD4 naive and CD4 memory, two plates were used for CD8 naive, and one plate was used for CD8 memory. What the work shows at the level of the full study, not this receptor alone: The small number of donors limited the genetic and exposure-history diversity represented. Sharing across four donors was observed for around 4.8% of naive CD4, less than 4% of naive CD8, 2% to 2.5% of memory CD4, and about 0.39% of memory CD8 clonotypes. Estimated clonotype richness was generally larger for naive than for memory subsets. Only blood was sampled, and tissue TCR repertoires likely differ from those in blood. Pairwise subsampling led to the expectation that sequencing depth would affect the degree of clonotype sharing among donors. Even with the large sequencing depth, rarefaction of the sorted-subset datasets indicated that sequencing was incomplete. Clonotypes shared by all four sorted-subset donors showed higher generation probabilities than non-shared clonotypes.

TCR CDR3 regions were amplified from genomic DNA by multiplex PCR using the deep immunoSEQ assay. For each cell subset, the extracted genomic DNA was distributed evenly across all wells of several immunoSEQ 96-well plates, and each plate served as one replicate. For sorted subsets, approximately 210 ng of genomic DNA, equivalent to roughly 30,000 T cell genomes, went into each replicate PCR. Purified libraries were quantified with a Qubit 3.0 fluorometer, sized on a Bioanalyzer 2100, and re-quantified with the KAPA Library Quantification kit. Each immunoSEQ 96-well plate was sequenced on its own single-read 150-cycle Illumina NextSeq 550 flow cell. In the authors' own workflow: Because only junctional sequences without quality scores were contained in the immunoSEQ output, filtering matching that applied to full-length reads could not be performed. Sequences were annotated with PyIR, a Python wrapper for IgBLAST v1.9, using IMGT germline references to assign V/J genes and CDR3. Reads were removed for weak V/J assignments (E-value above 1e-6), missing CDR3, stop codons, out-of-frame junctions, or ambiguous translated residues. V3J clonotypes were defined by identical inferred V gene, J gene, and CDR3 amino acid sequence. Percentage overlap between repertoires was calculated by dividing the number of shared unique clonotypes by the size of the smaller repertoire. Three approaches were used to assess repertoire richness: RTK rarefaction, the Chao1 estimator, and Recon v2.1 estimates of unobserved clonotypes. For all TCRbeta clonotypes obtained by the gDNA method from a few donors, generation probabilities were computed with OLGA. TCRdb limited this immuneACCESS table to in-frame rearrangements with V and J called. A share of clones is missing; checked studies link under half to unresolved V genes, and the rest is unexplained. From that table come the V and J calls and clone size; the DNA was used to work out D and trimming. This sample lists about 1.5 million clones; 98% were detected once. The ten largest account for less than 0.55% of the sample.

Comments on this clone: The specificity of this receptor is unknown. Base-call qualities are not available, and no considerably larger clone is one nucleotide away.

The CDR3 runs 16 amino acids, cysteine and phenylalanine included. The sequence is cut down to CDR3 DNA, 48 bases in frame from base 1. The germline ends are 19 bases apart after V is trimmed by 7 bases and J by 0 bases. CDR1 and CDR2 are read off the germline V gene as WSHSY and SAAADI. The donors were healthy, HIV-negative adults with no recently reported acute infections or vaccinations. Every donor was a Caucasian adult residing in Nashville, Tennessee, USA. CD4+ T cells were enriched by magnetic negative selection; naive cells were then positively selected on CD45RA, and the negative fraction formed the memory subset. Blood was obtained by leukapheresis, after which PBMCs were separated by Ficoll-Histopaque density gradient centrifugation and cryopreserved in liquid nitrogen vapor phase. Purity and quantity of every magnetically sorted T cell population were checked by analytical flow cytometry. From each sorted fraction, genomic DNA was isolated and quantified by UV absorbance on a Nanodrop 2000c.

The chain joins TRBV10-2 to TRBJ2-7, with the D gene call left open. Sequencing was performed on naive CD4+ T cells sorted from blood. The sample's cell subset or site label is to be understood as: CD45RA+ positively selected. This TCR was sampled from a man between 25 and 39 years old in good health. The CDR3 corresponds to CASKGLIDWYSYEQYF. The nucleotides are TGCGCCAGCAAGGGTTTAATCGACTGGTACTCCTACGAGCAGTACTTC.